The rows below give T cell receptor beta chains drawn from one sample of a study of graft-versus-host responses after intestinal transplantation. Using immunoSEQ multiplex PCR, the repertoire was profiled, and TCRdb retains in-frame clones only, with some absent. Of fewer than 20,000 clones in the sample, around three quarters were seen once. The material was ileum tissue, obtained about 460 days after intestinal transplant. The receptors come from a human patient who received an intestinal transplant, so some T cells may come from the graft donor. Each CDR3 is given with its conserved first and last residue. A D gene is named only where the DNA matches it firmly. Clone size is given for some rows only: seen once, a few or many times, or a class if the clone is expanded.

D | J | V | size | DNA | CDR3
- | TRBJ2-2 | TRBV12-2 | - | TGTGCAAGTCGCTTAGTGTTGGGGTCCGGGGAGCTGTTTTTT | CASRLVLGSGELFF
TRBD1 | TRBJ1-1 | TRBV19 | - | TGTGCCAGTCGTTACAGGGGCACTGAAGCTTTCTTT | CASRYRGTEAFF
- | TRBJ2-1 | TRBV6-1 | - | TGTGCCAGCGGGGGGAGAAATGAGCAGTTCTTC | CASGGRNEQFF
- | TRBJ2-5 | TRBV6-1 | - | TGTGCCAGTTGGGAGGCTAGCCGAGAGACCCAGTACTTC | CASWEASRETQYF
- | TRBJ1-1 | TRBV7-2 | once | TGTGCCAGCAGCTTAAAATCCAGGGCCGGGGGTCCGAACACTGAAGCTTTCTTT | CASSLKSRAGGPNTEAFF
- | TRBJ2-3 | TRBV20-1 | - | TGCAGTGTAAGCCATACGCAGTATTTT | CSVSHTQYF
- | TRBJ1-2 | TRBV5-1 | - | TGCGCCAGCAGCTCGCAACCACAGGGTAAGGGCGATGGCTACACCTTC | CASSSQPQGKGDGYTF
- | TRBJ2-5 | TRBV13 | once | TGTGCCAGCAGCCTCGGGTGGGACGGGACCCAAGAGACCCAGTACTTC | CASSLGWDGTQETQYF
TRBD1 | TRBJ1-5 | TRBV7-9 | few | TGTGCCAGCAGCTTCTATTCCGGACAGGGTGGGCAGCCCCAGCATTTT | CASSFYSGQGGQPQHF
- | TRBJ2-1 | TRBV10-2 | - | TGCGCCAGCACTAAGAGCTCCTACAATGAGCAGTTCTTC | CASTKSSYNEQFF
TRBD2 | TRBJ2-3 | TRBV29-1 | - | TGCAGCGTTGAAGTAGGCGGGGGGACGGATACGCAGTATTTT | CSVEVGGGTDTQYF
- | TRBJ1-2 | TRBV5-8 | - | TGTGCCAGCAGCTCGGGAGAAGGTGGTGGCTACACCTTC | CASSSGEGGGYTF
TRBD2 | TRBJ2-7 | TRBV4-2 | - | TGTGCCAGCAGCCCCCGCAGGCTAGGGTCTCCGGGGGGGGCCTACGAGCAGTACTTC | CASSPRRLGSPGGAYEQYF
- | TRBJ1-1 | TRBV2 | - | TGTGCCAGCCACAGGGCCAACACCGAAGCTTTCTTT | CASHRANTEAFF
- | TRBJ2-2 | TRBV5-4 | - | TGTGCCAGCAGCTCTAAAGCGGAAAACACCGGGGAGCTGTTTTTT | CASSSKAENTGELFF
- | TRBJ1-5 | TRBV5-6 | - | TGTGCCAGCAGCAAATCAGGGATGGGAAATCAGCCCCAGCATTTT | CASSKSGMGNQPQHF
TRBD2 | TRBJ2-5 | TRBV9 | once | TGTGCCAGCAGCCCCCCGACCGGGGAGGGAGAGACCCAGTACTTC | CASSPPTGEGETQYF
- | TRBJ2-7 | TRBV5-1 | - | TGCGCCAGCAGCTTGGGGCCCGGGTCGGGGAACTACGAGCAGTACTTC | CASSLGPGSGNYEQYF
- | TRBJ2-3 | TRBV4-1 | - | TGCGCCAGCAGCCAAGGCCCAGGGGCAGATACGCAGTATTTT | CASSQGPGADTQYF
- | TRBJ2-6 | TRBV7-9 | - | TGTGCCAGCAGCTTTTCCGGCCTTTCTGGGGCCAACGTCCTGACTTTC | CASSFSGLSGANVLTF
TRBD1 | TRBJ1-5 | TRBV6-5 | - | TGTGCCAGCAGTTACGGGGGACAGGGCAATCAGCCCCAGCATTTT | CASSYGGQGNQPQHF
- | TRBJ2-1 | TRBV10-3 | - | TGTGCCATCAGTGAGGGAGGACGGCACAATGAGCAGTTCTTC | CAISEGGRHNEQFF
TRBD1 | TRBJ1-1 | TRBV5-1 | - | TGCGCCAGCAGCACCAGGGGGCAGGGCGCTGAAGCTTTCTTT | CASSTRGQGAEAFF
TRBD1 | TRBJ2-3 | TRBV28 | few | TGTGCCAGCAGTCTTGACAGGGTGGCCACAGATACGCAGTATTTT | CASSLDRVATDTQYF
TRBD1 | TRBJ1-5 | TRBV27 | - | TGTGCCAGCAGACCTCACCTACAGGGGGCGGGTCAGCCCCAGCATTTT | CASRPHLQGAGQPQHF
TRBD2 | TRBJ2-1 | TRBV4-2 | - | TGTGCCAGCAGCCAAGATCTAGCGGGGGGGATGGATGAGCAGTTCTTC | CASSQDLAGGMDEQFF
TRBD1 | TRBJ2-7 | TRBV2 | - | TGTGCCAGCAGTGACCCGGGACAGGGGATCTACGAGCAGTACTTC | CASSDPGQGIYEQYF
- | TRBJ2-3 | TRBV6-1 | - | TGTGCCAGCAGTCTCCGGGGGAGCACAGATACGCAGTATTTT | CASSLRGSTDTQYF
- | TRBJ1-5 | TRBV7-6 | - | TGTGCCAGCAGCCCCGTGGCGGGGGGCTCGGAGCCCCAGCATTTT | CASSPVAGGSEPQHF